The 9 T cell receptor beta chains listed next were all sequenced from one sample in a study of T cells in Graves' hyperthyroidism and ophthalmopathy. Researchers took RNA transcripts and amplified the TCR beta CDR3 regions from them. When the TCR CDR3 underwent first-round RT-PCR, the HTBI primer set was used. TCRdb re-derived calls from the multiplex PCR reads in MiXCR, one entry per CDR3 protein. This table holds about 340,000 distinct CDR3 sequences, 18% found once. The source material was blood. All receptors come from a woman in her forties or fifties with Graves' hyperthyroidism.

In this sample, this clonotype turned up a few times. This may be a read error, as it is one base from a much larger clone. Without the conserved terminal phenylalanine or tryptophan, this CDR3 likely stems from a read error. The chain combines TRBV5-1 with TRBJ2-1, with D hard to call. Germline CDR1 and CDR2: SGHRS and YFSETQ. V shed 0 bases and J shed 8 bases, with 6 bases lying between them. There are 12 residues in the CDR3. CDR3: CASSLERDEQFL. Written as DNA, the CDR3 is TGCGCCAGCAGCTTGGAACGGGATGAGCAGTTCCTC.

This clonotype was picked up many times. The chain links TRBV28 to TRBJ2-1, with a possible D match to TRBD2 (5 bases). V was clipped by 9 bases and J by 3 bases, with 9 bases between them. The CDR3 has 12 amino acids. The germline V gene encodes CDR1 MDHEN and CDR2 SYDVKM. CDR3 residues: CASGLSYNEQFF. The DNA for the CDR3 is TGTGCCAGTGGACTTAGCTACAATGAGCAGTTCTTC.

This clonotype was seen many times. V is TRBV4-1 and J is TRBJ1-5; TRBD1 might be the D (6 bases). Germline V CDR1 and CDR2: MGHRA, YSYEKL. The V gene lost 1 base and the J gene lost 2 bases, with 9 bases spanning the gap. CDR3 length equals 15 residues. The CDR3 DNA follows: TGCGCCAGCAGCCAAGGTTACAGGGGCAATCAGCCCCAGCATTTT. As protein: CASSQGYRGNQPQHF.

This clonotype was picked up a small number of times. The V and J genes are TRBV28 and TRBJ1-6; D perhaps matches TRBD1 (5 bases). The CDR3 loop spans 14 amino acids. V lost 7 bases and J lost 10, with 17 bases in between. Germline V lookup: CDR1 MDHEN, CDR2 SYDVKM. In DNA form, the CDR3 reads TGTGCCAGCACCACGGGACGGGATAGGTCACCCCTCCACTTT. This encodes CASTTGRDRSPLHF.

This clonotype was counted only a few times. The J gene is TRBJ2-7, the V gene TRBV27, with D uncertain. The ends were cut back, 2 bases at V and 0 bases at J, with 14 bases in the middle. Per germline, CDR1 MNHEY and CDR2 SMNVEV (reference sequence). CDR3 length equals 16 residues. CDR3 in amino acids: CASSLRWQQSSYEQYF. The CDR3 DNA reads TGTGCCAGCAGTTTACGTTGGCAGCAAAGCTCCTACGAGCAGTACTTC.

The table lists this clonotype with many counts. The chain employs TRBV28 and TRBJ2-3; D unclear. Germline assignment: CDR1 MDHEN and CDR2 SYDVKM. The CDR3 is 14 residues long. The germline V and J ends were trimmed by 3 bases and 2 bases, with 9 bases remaining between them. CDR3 protein: CASSFGQTTDTQYF. CDR3 nucleotide sequence: TGTGCCAGCAGTTTTGGGCAGACCACAGATACGCAGTATTTT.

This clonotype was recorded many times. The chain links TRBV6-1 to TRBJ1-4; 9 bases match TRBD1. With V trimmed by 4 bases and J by 8 bases, 11 bases remained unmatched. In germline, CDR1 is MNHNS, CDR2 SASEGT. This CDR3 comprises 16 residues. In DNA form, the CDR3 reads TGTGCCAGCAGTGGCGAACCCGGGACAGGGTACGAAAAACTGTTTTTT. This sequence encodes CASSGEPGTGYEKLFF.

Only a few counts were recorded for this clonotype. The V gene is TRBV10-3, the J gene TRBJ2-5; D is unclear. The CDR3 totals 14 residues. Germline V CDR1 and CDR2: ENHRY, SYGVKD. The germline V and J ends were trimmed by 4 bases and 2 bases, with 11 bases remaining between them. The CDR3 nucleotides are TGTGCCATCAGTGCCCTGGGCTCACAAGAGACCCAGTACTTC. Protein product: CAISALGSQETQYF.

This clonotype was seen many times. CDR3 DNA: TGTGCCAGCAGTTTGGGGGGCGCCGAGTATGGCTACACCTTC. Its translation: CASSLGGAEYGYTF. The V call is TRBV12-3 or TRBV12-4, the J call TRBJ1-2; TRBD1 might be the D (6 bases). The CDR3 contains 14 residues. Trimming removed 3 bases at V and 5 bases at J, with 13 bases between.